Included here is one T cell receptor (beta chain) sequence, with context. This clonotype was counted many times. It lacks a known antigen. No much larger clonotype is one base removed from it; base qualities were not supplied. This specimen belongs to a study of T cells in Graves' hyperthyroidism and ophthalmopathy (dated by TCRdb to 2018 to 2020). Regarding the complete study: A discovery cohort of about 95 patients, approximately 45 with Graves' ophthalmopathy and over 55 with stable Graves' hyperthyroidism, was used to find distinguishing TCR V-J signatures. Whether ophthalmopathy could be predicted prospectively was tested in an independent validation cohort made up of 18 to 20 hyperthyroidism patients plus 17 patients who later progressed to ophthalmopathy. The 100 or so discovery patients were randomly split 7:3 into training and test sets. Thyroid tissue and blood T-cell repertoires from about six Graves' hyperthyroidism patients were also compared in the study. After blood sampling, hyperthyroidism patients were treated with methimazole at a starting dose of 30 mg daily, and ophthalmopathy patients were treated with high-dose intravenous methylprednisolone. The paper describes TCR Vbeta CDR3 sequencing of roughly 130 peripheral blood samples, made up of 40 to 45 ophthalmopathy patients, some 80 hyperthyroidism patients and roughly 17 progressor patients. The study at large found these results: Most expanded thyroid clonotypes (frequency above 0.001) were also detected in blood, a finding suggesting that blood repertoires may reflect thyroid immune responses. In validation, the model predicted progression to ophthalmopathy a median of approximately 6.6 months before onset, with roughly 71% sensitivity and roughly 72% specificity. A 13 V-J signature model separated ophthalmopathy from stable hyperthyroidism, with roughly 88% sensitivity and roughly 81% specificity in cross-validation and 80%/75% in testing. Sample size was not statistically predetermined, and investigators were not blinded to group allocation.

CDR1 and CDR2 are read off the germline V gene as SGHDT and YYEEEE. Its CDR3 holds 16 amino acids, cysteine through phenylalanine. CDR3 DNA only is kept here, 48 bases in frame from base 1. The germline V end is reduced by 4 bases and the J end by 5 bases; junction bases left unmatched: 10. Exclusion was applied to patients with uncontrolled infections, other autoimmune diseases, pregnancy or lactation. Diagnoses relied on clinical symptoms, serum thyroxine and TRAb, thyroid ultrasound and orbital computed tomography. Trizol reagent was used to extract total RNA, and RNA quality was then checked on an Agilent 2100 Bioanalyzer. The TCR beta CDR3 regions were amplified from the RNA transcripts. The TCR CDR3 was subjected to a first round of RT-PCR using the HTBI primer set and the Qiagen OneStep RT-PCR kit. The libraries were constructed in a second round of multiplex PCR and then size-selected and purified. Libraries were sequenced paired-end with 100 bp reads on an Illumina HiSeq2000. The authors' pipeline ran thus. SOAPnuke was used to process the raw data, with reads discarded if the reads contained adapters or uncalled bases, had a mean Phred below 15, or lacked an exact constant-primer or identifier match. COPE v1.2.5 was used to merge the high-quality paired reads, and each unique nucleotide sequence was defined as a clonotype. Clonotypes were aligned to IMGT TRBV, TRBD and TRBJ reference segments using MiTCR v1.1. Only V-J combinations with frequency above 0.0001, covering 99.2% of repertoires, were analysed. A TCS score was defined as the ratio between F50 (clonal expansion) and ExV (chaos), using BLOSUM62-based TCRdist between CDR3 peptides within each V-J. Welch's t-statistics and random forest reduced 500 to 650 V-J features to about 12, which were used in a naive Bayes classifier (R e1071). The similarity between thyroid and blood repertoires was quantified using the Morisita-Horn index. In TCRdb, the public reads were trimmed at Q25 with fastp and aligned with MiXCR, with productive beta chains retained. Here each entry gathers all rows of one CDR3 protein and keeps the most common genes and DNA. The V and J calls and clone size come from TCRdb's table, not from the authors' own analysis. This sample comprises 500,000 to 600,000 distinct CDR3 sequences, about half of them detected only once. Around 19% of the sample rests with the top ten.

The sample taken for sequencing was peripheral blood or thyroid tissue (not recorded which). The rearranged segments are TRBV5-6 and TRBJ2-5; 11 bases in between match TRBD2. The source is an adult woman with Graves' disease, either hyperthyroidism or ophthalmopathy (not recorded which). The CDR3 loop reads CASSAILAGVGETQYF. The base sequence is TGTGCCAGCAGCGCCATACTAGCGGGAGTAGGGGAGACCCAGTACTTC. The full variable domain, with segments outside the CDR3 supplied by the reference TRBV5-6 and TRBJ2-5 proteins, appears as DAGVTQSPTHLIKTRGQQVTLRCSPKSGHDTVSWYQQALGQGPQFIFQYYEEEERQRGNFPDRFSGHQFPNYSSELNVNALLLGDSALYLCASSAILAGVGETQYFGPGTRLLVL.